This T cell receptor (beta chain) was identified during a study of blood T cell repertoires in COVID-19. About the study: Donors in the United States, Italy and Spain gave samples during acute or convalescent COVID-19.

Germline assignment: CDR1 SGHKS and CDR2 YYEKEE (reference sequence). CDR3 length equals 16 residues. V was pared by 4 bases and J by 2 bases, with 9 bases of the junction left unmatched. This clone was detected only once. TCRdb keeps only in-frame clones here, not all; method: immunoSEQ multiplex PCR. The data show 300,000 or so clones, around 87% seen once. This sequence originates from a woman in her fifties or sixties who had recovered from COVID-19. V and J are TRBV5-5 and TRBJ1-5, with 7 bases identical to TRBD1. Sample: peripheral blood. The CDR3 bases are TGTGCCAGCAGCCAGCAGGGGGGCTTGGGCAATCAGCCCCAGCATTTT. It translates to CASSQQGGLGNQPQHF.